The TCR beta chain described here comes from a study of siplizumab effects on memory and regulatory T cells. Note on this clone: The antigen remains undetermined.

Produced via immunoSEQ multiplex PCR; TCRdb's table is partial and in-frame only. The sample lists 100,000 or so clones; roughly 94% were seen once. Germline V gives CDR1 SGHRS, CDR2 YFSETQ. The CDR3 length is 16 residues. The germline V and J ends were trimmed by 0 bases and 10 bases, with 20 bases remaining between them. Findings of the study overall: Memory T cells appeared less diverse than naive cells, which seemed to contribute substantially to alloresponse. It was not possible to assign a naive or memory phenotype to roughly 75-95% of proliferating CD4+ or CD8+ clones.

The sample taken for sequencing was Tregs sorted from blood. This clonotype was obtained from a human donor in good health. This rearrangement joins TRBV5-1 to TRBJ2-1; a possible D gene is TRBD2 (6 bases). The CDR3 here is CASSLEGRSGSGEQFF. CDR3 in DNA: TGCGCCAGCAGCTTGGAGGGTCGTAGCGGTAGTGGGGAGCAGTTCTTC.